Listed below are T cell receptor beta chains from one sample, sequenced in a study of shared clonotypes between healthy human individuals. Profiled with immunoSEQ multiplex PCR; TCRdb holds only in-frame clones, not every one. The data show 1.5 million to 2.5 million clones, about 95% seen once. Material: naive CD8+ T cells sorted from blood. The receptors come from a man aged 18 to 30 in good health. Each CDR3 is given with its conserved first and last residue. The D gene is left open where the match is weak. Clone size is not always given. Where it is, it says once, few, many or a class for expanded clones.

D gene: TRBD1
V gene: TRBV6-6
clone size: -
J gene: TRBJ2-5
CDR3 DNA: TGTGCCAGCAGTGATCCGGGACAGGGGGAAGAGACCCAGTACTTC
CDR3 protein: CASSDPGQGEETQYF

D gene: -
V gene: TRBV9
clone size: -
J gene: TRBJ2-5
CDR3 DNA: TGTGCCAGCAGCGCGACTTATGAGACCCAGTACTTC
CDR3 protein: CASSATYETQYF

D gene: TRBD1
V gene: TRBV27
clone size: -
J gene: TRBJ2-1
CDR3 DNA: TGTGCCAGCAGTTATGACAGGGCCTACAATGAGCAGTTCTTC
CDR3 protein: CASSYDRAYNEQFF

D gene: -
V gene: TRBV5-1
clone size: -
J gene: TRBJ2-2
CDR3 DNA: TGCGCCAGCAGCTGGCGGGGGAACACCGGGGAGCTGTTTTTT
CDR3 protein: CASSWRGNTGELFF

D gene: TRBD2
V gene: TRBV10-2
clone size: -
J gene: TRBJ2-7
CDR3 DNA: TGCGCCAGCAGTTCCGGGACTACCTACGAGCAGTACTTC
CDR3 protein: CASSSGTTYEQYF

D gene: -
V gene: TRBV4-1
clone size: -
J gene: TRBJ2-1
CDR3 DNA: TGCGCCAGCAGCCAAGGGGTAGCGGGGGACAGGTACGGTGAGCAGTTCTTC
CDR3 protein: CASSQGVAGDRYGEQFF

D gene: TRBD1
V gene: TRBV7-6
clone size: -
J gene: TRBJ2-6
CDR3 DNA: TGTGCCAGCAGTGGTCGGGACAGCCTTTCCTCTGGGGCCAACGTCCTGACTTTC
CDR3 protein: CASSGRDSLSSGANVLTF

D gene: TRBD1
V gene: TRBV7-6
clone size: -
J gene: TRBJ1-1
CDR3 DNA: TGTGCCAGCAGCTCGGGACAGCAGAACACTGAAGCTTTCTTT
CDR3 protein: CASSSGQQNTEAFF

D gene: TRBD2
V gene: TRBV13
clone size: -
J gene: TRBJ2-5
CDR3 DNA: TGTGCCAGCAGCTTAGGGACTAGCGGGAGGGGCACAGAGACCCAGTACTTC
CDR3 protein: CASSLGTSGRGTETQYF

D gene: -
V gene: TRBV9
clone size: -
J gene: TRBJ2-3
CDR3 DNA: TGTGCCAGCACTTTAGGGGGGGATACAGATACGCAGTATTTT
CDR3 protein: CASTLGGDTDTQYF

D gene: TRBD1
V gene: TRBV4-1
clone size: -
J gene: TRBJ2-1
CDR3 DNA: TGCGCCAGCAGCGCCGGACAGGGCTACGAGCAGTTCTTC
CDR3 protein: CASSAGQGYEQFF

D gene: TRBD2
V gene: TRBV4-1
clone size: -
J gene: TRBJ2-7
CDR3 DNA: TGCGCCAGCAGCCAGACTAGCGGGAGGTCCTACGAGCAGTACTTC
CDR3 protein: CASSQTSGRSYEQYF

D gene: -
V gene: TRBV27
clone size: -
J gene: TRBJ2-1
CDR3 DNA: TGTGCCAGCAGTCCTTCCGCCGGGGACTCCTACAATGAGCAGTTCTTC
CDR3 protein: CASSPSAGDSYNEQFF

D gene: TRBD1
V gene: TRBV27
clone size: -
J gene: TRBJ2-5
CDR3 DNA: TGTGCCAGCAGTTCGACAGGGGACGGAGAGACCCAGTACTTC
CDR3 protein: CASSSTGDGETQYF

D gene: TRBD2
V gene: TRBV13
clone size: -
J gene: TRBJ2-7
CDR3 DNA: TGTGCCAGCAGCTTTGGCAGGGAGGGCTACGAGCAGTACTTC
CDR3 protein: CASSFGREGYEQYF

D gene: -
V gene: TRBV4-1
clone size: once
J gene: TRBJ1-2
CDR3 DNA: TGCGCCAGCAGCCAGGTGCTCACACGGGGATATGGCTACACCTTC
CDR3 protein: CASSQVLTRGYGYTF

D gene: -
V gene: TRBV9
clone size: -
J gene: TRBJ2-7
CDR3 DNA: TGTGCCAGCAGCCCCTATGACTACGGGCTCTACGAGCAGTACTTC
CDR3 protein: CASSPYDYGLYEQYF

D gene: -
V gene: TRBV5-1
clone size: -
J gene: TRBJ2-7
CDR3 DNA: TGCGCCAGCAGCTTGGATCAGGGGTGGGCCTACGAGCAGTACTTC
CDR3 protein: CASSLDQGWAYEQYF

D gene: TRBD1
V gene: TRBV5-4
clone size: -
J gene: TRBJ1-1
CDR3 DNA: TGTGCCAGCAGCTTAACCGGGACAGGACAACCAAACGCTGAAGCTTTCTTT
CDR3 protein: CASSLTGTGQPNAEAFF

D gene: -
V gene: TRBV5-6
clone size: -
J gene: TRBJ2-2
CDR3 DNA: TGTGCCAGCAGCCTTCGACCTTTCACCGGGGAGCTGTTTTTT
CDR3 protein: CASSLRPFTGELFF

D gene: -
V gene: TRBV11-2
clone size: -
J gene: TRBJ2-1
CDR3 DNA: TGTGCCAGCAGCCCAGGCGACGGGGCAAGCTCCTACAATGAGCAGTTCTTC
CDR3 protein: CASSPGDGASSYNEQFF

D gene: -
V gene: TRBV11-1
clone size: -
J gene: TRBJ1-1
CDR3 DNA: TGTGCCAGCAGCTTAGGGCAGAATGAAGCTTTCTTT
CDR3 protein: CASSLGQNEAFF

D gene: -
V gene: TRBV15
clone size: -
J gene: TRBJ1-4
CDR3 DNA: TGTGCCACCAGCAGAGATGGGGGAGAAGGTAATGAAAAACTGTTTTTT
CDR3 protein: CATSRDGGEGNEKLFF

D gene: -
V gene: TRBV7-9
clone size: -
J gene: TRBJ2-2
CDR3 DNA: TGTGCCAGCAGCCCCCGAGGGGGGGAGAACACCGGGGAGCTGTTTTTT
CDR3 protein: CASSPRGGENTGELFF

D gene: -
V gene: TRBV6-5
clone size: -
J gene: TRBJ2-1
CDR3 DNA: TGTGCCAGCGCGACGGGAGTATACAATGAGCAGTTCTTC
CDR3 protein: CASATGVYNEQFF

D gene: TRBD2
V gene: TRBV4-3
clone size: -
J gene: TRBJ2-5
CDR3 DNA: TGCGCCAGCAGCCAAGATAGGACTAGCGGGATGGGGACAAAAGAGACCCAGTACTTC
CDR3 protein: CASSQDRTSGMGTKETQYF

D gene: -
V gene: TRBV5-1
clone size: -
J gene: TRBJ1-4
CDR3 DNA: TGCGCCAGCAGCTTATTAACAGGGCAGGAAAAACTGTTTTTT
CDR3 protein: CASSLLTGQEKLFF

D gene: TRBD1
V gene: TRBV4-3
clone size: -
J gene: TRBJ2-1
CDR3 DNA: TGCGCCAGCAGCAAAAGCCCGCAGGGGGCTGAGAGTACCCTCACGGATGAGCAGTTCTTC
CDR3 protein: CASSKSPQGAESTLTDEQFF

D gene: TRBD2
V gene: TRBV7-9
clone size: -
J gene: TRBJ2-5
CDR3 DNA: TGTGCCAGCAGCTTAGCGGTAGCGGGAGTGTCTGAGACCCAGTACTTC
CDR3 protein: CASSLAVAGVSETQYF

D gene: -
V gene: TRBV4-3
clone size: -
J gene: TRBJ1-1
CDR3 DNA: TGCGCCAGCAGCCAAGAAGTAGGGGCCCCTGAAGCTTTCTTT
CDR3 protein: CASSQEVGAPEAFF

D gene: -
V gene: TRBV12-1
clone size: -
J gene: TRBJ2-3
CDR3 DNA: TGTGCCAGCAGCTTTGAATCCCGGGGGTTAGGTACAGATACGCAGTATTTT
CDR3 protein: CASSFESRGLGTDTQYF

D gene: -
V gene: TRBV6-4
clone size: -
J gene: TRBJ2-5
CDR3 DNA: TGTGCCAGCAGTGATCTGTCTTATGGGAGGTACCAAGAGACCCAGTACTTC
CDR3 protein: CASSDLSYGRYQETQYF

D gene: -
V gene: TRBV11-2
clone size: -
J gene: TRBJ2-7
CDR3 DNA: TGTGCCAGCAGCTTACTCGGGACAAGTTACGAGCAGTACTTC
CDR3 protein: CASSLLGTSYEQYF

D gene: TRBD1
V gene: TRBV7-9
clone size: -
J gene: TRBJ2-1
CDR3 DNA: TGTGCCAGCAGTCCGCCGACAGGGTCCTCCTACAATGAGCAGTTCTTC
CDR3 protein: CASSPPTGSSYNEQFF

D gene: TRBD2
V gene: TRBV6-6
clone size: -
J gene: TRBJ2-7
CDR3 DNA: TGTGCCAGCAGTTATGATGGTCTAGCGGGAGAACAGTACTTC
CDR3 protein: CASSYDGLAGEQYF

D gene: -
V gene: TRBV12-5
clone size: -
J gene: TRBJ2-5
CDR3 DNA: TGTGCTAGTGGTTTGGGGTGGGGAGTTTCCTCGGAGACCCAGTACTTC
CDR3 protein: CASGLGWGVSSETQYF